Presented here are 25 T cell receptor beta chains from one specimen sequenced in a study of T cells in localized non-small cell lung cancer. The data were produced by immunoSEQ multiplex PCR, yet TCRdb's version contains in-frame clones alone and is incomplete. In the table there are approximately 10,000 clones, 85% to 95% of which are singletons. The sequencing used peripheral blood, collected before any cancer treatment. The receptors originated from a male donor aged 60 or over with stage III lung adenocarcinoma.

The CDR3 sequence: CASSLDQIPDEQFF. The DNA of the CDR3 is TGTGCCAGCAGCTTAGATCAGATACCCGACGAGCAGTTCTTC. The chain recombines TRBV7-9 with TRBJ2-1; D is unclear. Trimming took off 1 base at V and 10 bases at J, with 14 bases between the two ends. There are 14 residues in the CDR3. Germline-derived CDR1 and CDR2 are SEHNR and FQNEAQ (reference sequence).

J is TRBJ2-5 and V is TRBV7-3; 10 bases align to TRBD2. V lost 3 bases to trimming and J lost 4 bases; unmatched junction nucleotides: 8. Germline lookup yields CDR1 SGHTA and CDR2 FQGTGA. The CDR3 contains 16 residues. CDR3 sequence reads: CASSLGAGGPTETQYF. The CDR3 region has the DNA TGTGCCAGCAGCTTGGGAGCGGGAGGGCCCACAGAGACCCAGTACTTC.

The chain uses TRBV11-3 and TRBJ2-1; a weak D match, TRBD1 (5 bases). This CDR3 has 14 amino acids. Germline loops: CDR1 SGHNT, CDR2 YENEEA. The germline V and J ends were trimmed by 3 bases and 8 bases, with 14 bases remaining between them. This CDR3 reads CASSLGPTTYEQFF. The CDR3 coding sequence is TGTGCCAGCAGCTTGGGGCCCACTACCTATGAGCAGTTCTTC.

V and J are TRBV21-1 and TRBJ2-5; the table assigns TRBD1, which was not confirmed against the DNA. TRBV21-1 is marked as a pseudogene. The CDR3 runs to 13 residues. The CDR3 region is CASSEGQGETQYF. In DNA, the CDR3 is TGTGCCAGCAGCGAAGGACAGGGAGAGACCCAGTACTTC.

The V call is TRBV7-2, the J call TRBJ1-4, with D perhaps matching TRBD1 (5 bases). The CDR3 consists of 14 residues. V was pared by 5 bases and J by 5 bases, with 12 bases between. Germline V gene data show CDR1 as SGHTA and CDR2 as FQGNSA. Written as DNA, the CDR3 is TGTGCCAGCAGCCCAGGGACGGGGAATGAAAAACTGTTTTTT. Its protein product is CASSPGTGNEKLFF.

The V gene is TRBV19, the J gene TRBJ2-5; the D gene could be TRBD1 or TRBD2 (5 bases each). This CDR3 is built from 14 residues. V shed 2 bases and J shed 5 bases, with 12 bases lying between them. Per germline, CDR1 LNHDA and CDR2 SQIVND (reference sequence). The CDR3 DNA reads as TGTGCCAGTAGTATACAGGTTGGGACGGAGACCCAGTACTTC. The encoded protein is CASSIQVGTETQYF. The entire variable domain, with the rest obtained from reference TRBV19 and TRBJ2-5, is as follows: DGGITQSPKYLFRKEGQNVTLSCEQNLNHDAMYWYRQDPGQGLRLIYYSQIVNDFQKGDIAEGYSVSREKKESFPLTVTSAQKNPTAFYLCASSIQVGTETQYFGPGTRLLVL.

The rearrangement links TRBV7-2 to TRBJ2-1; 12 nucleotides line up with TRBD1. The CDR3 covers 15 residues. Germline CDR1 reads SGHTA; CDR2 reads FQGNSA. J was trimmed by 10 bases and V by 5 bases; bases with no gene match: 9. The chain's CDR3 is CASSTRDRGLEEQFF. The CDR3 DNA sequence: TGTGCCAGCAGCACCCGGGACAGGGGGCTGGAAGAGCAGTTCTTC. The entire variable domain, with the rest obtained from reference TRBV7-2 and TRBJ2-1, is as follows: GAGVSQSPSNKVTEKGKDVELRCDPISGHTALYWYRQSLGQGLEFLIYFQGNSAPDKSGLPSDRFSAERTGGSVSTLTIQRTQQEDSAVYLCASSTRDRGLEEQFFGPGTRLTVL.

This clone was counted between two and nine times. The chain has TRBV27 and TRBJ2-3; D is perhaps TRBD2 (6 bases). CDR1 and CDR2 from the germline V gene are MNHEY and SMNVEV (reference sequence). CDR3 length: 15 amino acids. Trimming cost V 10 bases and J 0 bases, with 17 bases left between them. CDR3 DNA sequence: TGTGCCATGCCGGGACTCCAATCTAGCACAGATACGCAGTATTTT. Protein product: CAMPGLQSSTDTQYF.

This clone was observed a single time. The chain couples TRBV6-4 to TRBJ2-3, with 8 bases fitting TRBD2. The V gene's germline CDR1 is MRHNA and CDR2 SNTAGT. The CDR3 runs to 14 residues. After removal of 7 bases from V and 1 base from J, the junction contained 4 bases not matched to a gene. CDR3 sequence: CASNSGTGTDTQYF. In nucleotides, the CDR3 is TGTGCCAGCAATAGCGGGACTGGCACAGATACGCAGTATTTT.

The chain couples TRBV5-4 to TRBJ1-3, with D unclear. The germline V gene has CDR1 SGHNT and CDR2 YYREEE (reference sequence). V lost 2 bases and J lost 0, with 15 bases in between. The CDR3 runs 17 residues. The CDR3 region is CASSFGSPKSSGNTIYF. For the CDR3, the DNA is TGTGCCAGCAGCTTTGGTTCGCCAAAGAGCTCTGGAAACACCATATATTTT.

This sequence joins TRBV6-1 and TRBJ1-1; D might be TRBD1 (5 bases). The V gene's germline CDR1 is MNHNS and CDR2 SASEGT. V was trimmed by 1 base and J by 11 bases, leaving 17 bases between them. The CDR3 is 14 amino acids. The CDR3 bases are TGTGCCAGCAGTGAAGGGCAGGGATATTGGTTGGCTTTCTTT. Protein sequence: CASSEGQGYWLAFF.

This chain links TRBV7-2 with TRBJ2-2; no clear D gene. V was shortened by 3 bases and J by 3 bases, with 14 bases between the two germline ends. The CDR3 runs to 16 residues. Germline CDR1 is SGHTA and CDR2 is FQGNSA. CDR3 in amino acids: CASSFDGNRYTGELFF. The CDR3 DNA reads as TGTGCCAGCAGCTTTGATGGCAACAGATACACCGGGGAGCTGTTTTTT.

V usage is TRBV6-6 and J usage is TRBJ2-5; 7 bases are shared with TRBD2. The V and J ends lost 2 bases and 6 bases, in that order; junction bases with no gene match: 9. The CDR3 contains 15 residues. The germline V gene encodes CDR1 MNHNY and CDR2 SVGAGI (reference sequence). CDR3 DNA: TGTGCCAGCAGTTACGGCGGGAGTGAGAGAAAGACCCAGTACTTC. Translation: CASSYGGSERKTQYF.

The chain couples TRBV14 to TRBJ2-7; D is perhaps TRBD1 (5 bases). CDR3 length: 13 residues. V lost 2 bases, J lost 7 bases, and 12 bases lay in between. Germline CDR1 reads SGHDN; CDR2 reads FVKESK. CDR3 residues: CASSQQGFGEQYF. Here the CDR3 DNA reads TGTGCCAGCAGCCAACAGGGATTTGGTGAGCAGTACTTC.

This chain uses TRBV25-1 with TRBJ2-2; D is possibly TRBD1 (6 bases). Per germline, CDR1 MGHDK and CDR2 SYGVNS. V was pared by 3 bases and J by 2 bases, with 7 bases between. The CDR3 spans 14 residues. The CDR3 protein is CASSETGNTGELFF. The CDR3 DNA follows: TGTGCCAGCAGTGAGACAGGAAACACCGGGGAGCTGTTTTTT. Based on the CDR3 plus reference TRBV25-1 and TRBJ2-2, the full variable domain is EADIYQTPRYLVIGTGKKITLECSQTMGHDKMYWYQQDPGMELHLIHYSYGVNSTEKGDLSSESTVSRIRTEHFPLTLESARPSHTSQYLCASSETGNTGELFFGEGSRLTVL.

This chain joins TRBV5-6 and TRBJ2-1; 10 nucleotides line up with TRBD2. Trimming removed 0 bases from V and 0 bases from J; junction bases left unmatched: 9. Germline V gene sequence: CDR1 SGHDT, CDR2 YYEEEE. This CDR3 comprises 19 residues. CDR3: CASSLEWYGLADSYNEQFF. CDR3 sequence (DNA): TGTGCCAGCAGCTTGGAATGGTACGGACTAGCGGACTCCTACAATGAGCAGTTCTTC.

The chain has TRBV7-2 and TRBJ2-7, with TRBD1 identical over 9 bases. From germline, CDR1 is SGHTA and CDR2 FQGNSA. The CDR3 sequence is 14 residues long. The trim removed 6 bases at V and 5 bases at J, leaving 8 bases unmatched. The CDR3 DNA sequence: TGTGCCAGCAGTCTCCGGGACAGGGCCCACGAGCAGTACTTC. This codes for CASSLRDRAHEQYF. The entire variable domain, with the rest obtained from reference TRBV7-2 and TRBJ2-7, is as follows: GAGVSQSPSNKVTEKGKDVELRCDPISGHTALYWYRQSLGQGLEFLIYFQGNSAPDKSGLPSDRFSAERTGGSVSTLTIQRTQQEDSAVYLCASSLRDRAHEQYFGPGTRLTVT.

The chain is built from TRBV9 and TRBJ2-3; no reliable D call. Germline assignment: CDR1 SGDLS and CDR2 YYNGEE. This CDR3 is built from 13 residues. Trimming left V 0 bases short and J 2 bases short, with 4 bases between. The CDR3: CASSVAPTDTQYF. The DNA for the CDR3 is TGTGCCAGCAGCGTAGCACCCACAGATACGCAGTATTTT. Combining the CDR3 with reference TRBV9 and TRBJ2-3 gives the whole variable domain DSGVTQTPKHLITATGQRVTLRCSPRSGDLSVYWYQQSLDQGLQFLIQYYNGEERAKGNILERFSAQQFPDLHSELNLSSLELGDSALYFCASSVAPTDTQYFGPGTRLTVL.

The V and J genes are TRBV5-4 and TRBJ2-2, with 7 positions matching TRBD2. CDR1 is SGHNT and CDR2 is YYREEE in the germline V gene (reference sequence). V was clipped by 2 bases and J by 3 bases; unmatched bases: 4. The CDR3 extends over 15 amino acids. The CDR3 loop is CASSFGAGHTGELFF. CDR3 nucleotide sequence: TGTGCCAGCAGCTTCGGAGCGGGGCACACCGGGGAGCTGTTTTTT.

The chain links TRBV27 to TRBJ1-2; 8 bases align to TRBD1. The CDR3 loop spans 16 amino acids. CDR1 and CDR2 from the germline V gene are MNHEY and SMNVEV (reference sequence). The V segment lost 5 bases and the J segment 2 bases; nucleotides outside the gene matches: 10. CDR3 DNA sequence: TGTGCCAGCAGTCCCGGACAGGGCTCCCTCAACTATGGCTACACCTTC. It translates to CASSPGQGSLNYGYTF.

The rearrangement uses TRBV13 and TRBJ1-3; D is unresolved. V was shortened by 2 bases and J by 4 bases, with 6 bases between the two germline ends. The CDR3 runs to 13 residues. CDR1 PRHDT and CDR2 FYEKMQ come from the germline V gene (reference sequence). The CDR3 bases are TGTGCCAGCAGCTTAAGTGGAGGAAACACCATATATTTT. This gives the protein CASSLSGGNTIYF.

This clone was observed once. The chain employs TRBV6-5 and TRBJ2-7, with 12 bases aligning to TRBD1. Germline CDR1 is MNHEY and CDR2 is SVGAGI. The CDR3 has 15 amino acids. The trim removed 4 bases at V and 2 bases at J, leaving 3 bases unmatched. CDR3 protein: CASSSGQGAPYEQYF. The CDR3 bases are TGTGCCAGCAGTTCGGGACAGGGGGCCCCCTACGAGCAGTACTTC.

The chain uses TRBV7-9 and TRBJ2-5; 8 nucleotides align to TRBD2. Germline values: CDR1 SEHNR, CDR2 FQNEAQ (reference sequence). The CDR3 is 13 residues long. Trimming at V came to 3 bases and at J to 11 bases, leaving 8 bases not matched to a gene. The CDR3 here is CASSFTGTSEQYF. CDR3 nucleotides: TGTGCCAGCAGCTTCACCGGGACTAGTGAGCAGTACTTC.

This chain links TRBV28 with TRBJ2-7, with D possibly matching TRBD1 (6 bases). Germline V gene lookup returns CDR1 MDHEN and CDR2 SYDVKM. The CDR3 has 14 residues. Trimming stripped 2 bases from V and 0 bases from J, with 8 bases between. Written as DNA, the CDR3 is TGTGCCAGCAGTTTACAACAGGGCTCCTACGAGCAGTACTTC. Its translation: CASSLQQGSYEQYF.

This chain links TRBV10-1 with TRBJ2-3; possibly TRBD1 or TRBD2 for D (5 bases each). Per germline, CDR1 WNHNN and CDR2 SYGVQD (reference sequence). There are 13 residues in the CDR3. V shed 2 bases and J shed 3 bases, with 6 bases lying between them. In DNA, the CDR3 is TGCGCCAGCAGTGAGGGGGGTACAGATACGCAGTATTTT. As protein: CASSEGGTDTQYF.